This T cell receptor beta chain was observed in a study of technical replicates of blood from several donors. The data were produced by immunoSEQ multiplex PCR, yet TCRdb's version contains in-frame clones alone and is incomplete. The sample has about 100,000 clones; approximately 96% are singletons. V gave up 2 bases and J gave up 0 bases; unmatched junction bases: 6. CDR3 length: 17 residues. Germline V lookup: CDR1 SGHVS, CDR2 FQNEAQ. The receptor was isolated from a human donor in good health. The chain is built from TRBV7-8 and TRBJ2-7, with TRBD2 matching 11 bases. Sequencing was performed on T cells isolated from PBMCs. CDR3 in DNA: TGTGCCAGCAGCTTACTAGCGGGAGGCCCGTCCTCCTACGAGCAGTACTTC. Its translation is CASSLLAGGPSSYEQYF.